This T cell receptor (beta chain) comes out of a study of blood T cell repertoires in COVID-19 (dated by TCRdb to between 2020 and 2021). As for the study more broadly: The collaborator samples originated in the United States, Italy and Spain and spanned the acute and convalescent phases of COVID-19. The repertoires were released in a freely available public database intended as a resource for research on the immune response to SARS-CoV-2. Samples came from the ongoing ImmuneRACE study (first 160 participants) plus 1,254 subjects from 6 global collaborators. A de-identified subject ID, COVID-19 status, age in years and sex were almost always included in the sample metadata. Where HLA class I and class II types were available, the types were taken from metadata supplied by the sample provider, not from assay-based typing. The dataset comprised deeply sampled blood TCRbeta repertoires from subjects exposed to, actively infected with, or recovered from COVID-19. The material from the prospective study consisted of cDNA or gDNA derived from T cells, B-cell-depleted T cells, or PBMCs. Paper-wide results and their limitations: The quantity of clinical and demographic metadata differed by source and by participant and was supplied without curation.

V is cut back by 4 bases and J by 1 base, with 8 bases in the junction unmatched. There are 16 amino acids in the CDR3, from cysteine to phenylalanine inclusive. The read is trimmed to its CDR3 DNA, 48 bases read in frame from base 1. CDR1 and CDR2 are read off the germline V gene (reference sequence) as SGHNT and YYREEE. TCRbeta CDR3 regions were amplified from genomic DNA using the immunoSEQ Assay, a bias-controlled multiplex PCR. In the authors' own workflow: Nucleated cell counts per sample were estimated from amplification of reference gene primers within the assay. To quantify the absolute abundance of each unique TCRbeta CDR3 rearrangement, sequence reads were collapsed and filtered. For each sample, productive Simpson clonality was calculated as the square root of Simpson's diversity index across productive rearrangements. Not all clones reach the TCRdb copy of this immuneACCESS table, which keeps in-frame sequences only. Checked studies attribute under half of the gap to unresolved V genes and leave the rest unexplained. That table gives V, J and clone size, and the DNA gave D and trimming. This sample comprises about 240,000 clones, 86% of them detected only once. About 3.3% of the sample is in the top ten clones.

With respect to this clone: What this receptor recognizes is not known. The input lacks base qualities; no much larger clone sits a single base away.

Participants in the prospective study were enrolled through a virtual design, were aged roughly 18 to 100 years, and lived in approximately 25 United States geographic areas. To assign participants to cohorts, the prospective study relied on clinical history that participants themselves reported in a screening survey and a study questionnaire. In the prospective study, mobile phlebotomists collected whole blood, serum and a nasopharyngeal or oropharyngeal swab from each participant. Additional blood draws and questionnaires over an approximately two-month period could optionally be provided by prospective study participants. Before DNA extraction, blood samples from the prospective study were shipped at room temperature or frozen.

Sequencing was done on a sample of PBMCs or T cells enriched from blood (not recorded which). This TCR derives from a woman in her forties with acute COVID-19. The V and J segments used are TRBV5-4 and TRBJ2-3, and TRBD2 matches 8 of the central bases. DNA sequence: TGTGCCAGCAGCAAAGGGGCGGGGGGACGCACAGATACGCAGTATTTT. This is translated as CASSKGAGGRTDTQYF.